A selection of T cell receptor beta chains follows, all from one sample in a study of blood T cell dynamics during melanoma immunotherapy. Profiled with immunoSEQ multiplex PCR; TCRdb holds only in-frame clones, not every one. Of around 14,000 clones in the sample, 85% to 90% were seen once. This specimen consisted of blood, obtained from a patient treated with checkpoint blockade. The receptors shown here come from a human donor with melanoma. Both conserved end residues are part of each CDR3. The D gene is left open where the match is weak. Clone size, where shown, is once, few, many, or a class for clones that have expanded.

D gene,clone size,J gene,V gene,CDR3 protein,CDR3 DNA
-,once,TRBJ1-2,TRBV28,CASSSGPALNYGYTF,TGTGCCAGCAGTTCCGGTCCCGCTCTAAACTATGGCTACACCTTC
TRBD1,-,TRBJ2-5,TRBV19,CASRTGTGGGETQYF,TGTGCCAGTAGAACCGGGACAGGAGGTGGAGAGACCCAGTACTTC
-,-,TRBJ2-5,TRBV7-8,CASSSLGETQYF,TGTGCCAGCAGCTCTTTGGGGGAGACCCAGTACTTC
TRBD1,few,TRBJ1-6,TRBV5-1,CASSLVSDRGSPLHF,TGCGCCAGCAGCTTGGTTTCCGACAGGGGATCACCCCTCCACTTT
TRBD2,-,TRBJ2-1,TRBV9,CASSPGLAPVDEQFF,TGTGCCAGCAGCCCAGGACTAGCGCCCGTCGATGAGCAGTTCTTC
TRBD2,-,TRBJ2-7,TRBV5-1,CASSTRAGGVAYEQYF,TGCGCCAGCAGCACGCGAGCGGGGGGCGTTGCCTACGAGCAGTACTTC
-,once,TRBJ1-2,TRBV4-1,CASSTRYRVSANYGYTF,TGCGCCAGCAGCACGCGTTACAGGGTGTCAGCTAACTATGGCTACACCTTC
TRBD2,-,TRBJ2-2,TRBV11-2,CASSRVPGGGTGELFF,TGTGCCAGCAGCCGTGTCCCCGGGGGGGGCACCGGGGAGCTGTTTTTT
-,-,TRBJ2-1,TRBV21-1,CASSTGDSPSDEQFF,TGTGCCAGCAGCACCGGGGACAGCCCCTCCGATGAGCAGTTCTTC
TRBD1,few,TRBJ2-7,TRBV2,CASSESDRETYEQYF,TGTGCCAGCAGTGAATCGGACAGGGAAACCTACGAGCAGTACTTC
-,-,TRBJ2-7,TRBV5-1,CASSFGQGQEQYF,TGCGCCAGCAGCTTTGGGCAGGGGCAGGAGCAGTACTTC
TRBD1,-,TRBJ1-5,TRBV5-5,CASSGRDRGGQPQHF,TGTGCCAGCAGCGGGAGGGACAGGGGAGGTCAGCCCCAGCATTTT
-,-,TRBJ2-7,TRBV28,CASSSQGRVYEQYF,TGTGCCAGCAGTTCCCAGGGGAGGGTCTACGAGCAGTACTTC
-,-,TRBJ1-5,TRBV28,CASSLGTLQGGQPQHF,TGTGCCAGCAGTTTAGGGACCCTACAGGGCGGGCAGCCCCAGCATTTT
-,-,TRBJ2-7,TRBV7-9,CASSLARSGPRGEQYF,TGTGCCAGCAGCTTAGCGCGGAGCGGTCCGCGCGGCGAGCAGTACTTC
-,once,TRBJ1-2,TRBV7-9,CASSLTGTSYLCYTF,TGTGCCAGCAGCTTAACCGGGACAAGTTACCTGTGCTACACCTTC
-,-,TRBJ2-3,TRBV7-9,CASSPQGMSTDTQYF,TGTGCCAGCAGTCCACAGGGTATGAGCACAGATACGCAGTATTTT
TRBD1,-,TRBJ2-7,TRBV6-5,CASSRTGAAEQYF,TGTGCCAGCAGTAGGACAGGAGCAGCCGAGCAGTACTTC
-,-,TRBJ2-5,TRBV7-9,CASSSYSVDETQYF,TGTGCCAGCAGTTCCTATTCGGTAGACGAGACCCAGTACTTC
-,-,TRBJ2-5,TRBV11-1,CASSLGTARETQYF,TGTGCCAGCAGCTTGGGGACGGCGCGGGAGACCCAGTACTTC
TRBD1,-,TRBJ1-1,TRBV6-6,CASSYQTGRGTEAFF,TGTGCCAGCAGTTACCAGACAGGGCGGGGCACTGAAGCTTTCTTT
-,-,TRBJ2-7,TRBV18,CASSLEYEQYF,TGTGCCAGCTCCCTAGAGTACGAGCAGTACTTC
-,-,TRBJ2-7,TRBV4-1,CASSQVSRGYEQYF,TGCGCCAGCAGCCAAGTGAGTCGGGGTTACGAGCAGTACTTC
-,-,TRBJ2-3,TRBV30,CAWSVHFEDTQYF,TGTGCCTGGAGTGTACATTTCGAAGATACGCAGTATTTT
-,-,TRBJ2-6,TRBV4-1,CASSQYTGRANVLTF,TGCGCCAGCAGCCAATACACAGGGAGGGCCAACGTCCTGACTTTC
TRBD1,-,TRBJ2-7,TRBV5-1,CASSAGTGSYEQYF,TGCGCCAGCAGCGCCGGGACAGGGTCGTACGAGCAGTACTTC
-,-,TRBJ2-7,TRBV11-2,CASSLFVAPYEQYF,TGTGCCAGCAGCCTCTTTGTGGCACCCTACGAGCAGTACTTC
-,-,TRBJ1-6,TRBV6-9,CASKELKKNSPLHF,TGTGCCAGCAAGGAGTTAAAAAAAAATTCACCCCTCCACTTT
-,-,TRBJ1-2,TRBV7-7,CASSGQSYGYTF,TGCGCCAGCAGCGGACAGAGCTATGGCTACACCTTC
-,-,TRBJ1-2,TRBV6-5,CASSYSAGVGYTF,TGTGCCAGCAGTTACTCAGCGGGGGTTGGCTACACCTTC
-,-,TRBJ2-7,TRBV30,CAWDGSGYEQYF,TGTGCCTGGGACGGCTCTGGGTACGAGCAGTACTTC
-,-,TRBJ2-1,TRBV28,CASSPQGYNEQFF,TGTGCCAGCAGTCCACAGGGCTACAATGAGCAGTTCTTC
-,once,TRBJ1-3,TRBV30,CAWTQGGATGNTIYF,TGTGCCTGGACCCAAGGGGGGGCAACTGGAAACACCATATATTTT
TRBD1,-,TRBJ2-7,TRBV10-3,CAISGRQGASYEQYF,TGTGCCATCAGTGGGCGGCAGGGGGCGTCCTACGAGCAGTACTTC
TRBD1,-,TRBJ1-1,TRBV6-1,CASSANGQGITEAFF,TGTGCCAGCAGTGCAAACGGACAGGGGATAACTGAAGCTTTCTTT
-,-,TRBJ2-1,TRBV6-5,CASSYVAGADNEQFF,TGTGCCAGCAGTTACGTGGCGGGGGCCGACAATGAGCAGTTCTTC
-,-,TRBJ2-3,TRBV6-1,CASSPRRTVTDTQYF,TGTGCCAGCAGCCCCAGAAGGACAGTAACCGATACGCAGTATTTT
-,-,TRBJ2-1,TRBV6-4,CASSQQGGRNEQFF,TGTGCCAGCAGTCAACAGGGGGGGCGCAATGAGCAGTTCTTC
-,-,TRBJ1-2,TRBV18,CASSPKRRGEALNYGYTF,TGTGCCAGCTCACCCAAACGGCGCGGAGAAGCTCTTAACTATGGCTACACCTTC
-,-,TRBJ1-1,TRBV18,CASSEGGITEAFF,TGTGCCAGCTCAGAGGGCGGTATCACTGAAGCTTTCTTT
-,-,TRBJ2-1,TRBV7-3,CASSLSARSSYNEQFF,TGTGCCAGCAGCTTATCGGCTAGGAGCTCCTACAATGAGCAGTTCTTC
-,-,TRBJ2-2,TRBV5-4,CASSLSQGRTGELFF,TGTGCCAGCAGCTTGAGTCAGGGTCGTACCGGGGAGCTGTTTTTT
-,-,TRBJ2-3,TRBV13,CASSLALRTDTQYF,TGTGCCAGCAGCTTAGCACTCCGCACAGATACGCAGTATTTT
-,-,TRBJ2-5,TRBV2,CASSEVAGAETQYF,TGTGCCAGCAGTGAAGTGGCGGGGGCAGAGACCCAGTACTTC
TRBD1,-,TRBJ1-1,TRBV6-5,CASSYYFRGLSGAFF,TGTGCCAGCAGTTACTACTTCAGGGGGCTAAGTGGAGCTTTCTTT
TRBD2,-,TRBJ2-1,TRBV9,CASSGVYLAGPLGEQFF,TGTGCCAGCAGCGGGGTCTATCTAGCGGGGCCGTTGGGTGAGCAGTTCTTC